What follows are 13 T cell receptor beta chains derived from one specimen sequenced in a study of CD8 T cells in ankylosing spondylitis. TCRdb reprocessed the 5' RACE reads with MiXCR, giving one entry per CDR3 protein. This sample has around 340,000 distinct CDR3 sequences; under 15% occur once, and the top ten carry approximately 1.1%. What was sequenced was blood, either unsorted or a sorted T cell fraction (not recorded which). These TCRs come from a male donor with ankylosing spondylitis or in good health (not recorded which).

CDR3 region: CASSPGARGEGNTEAFF. In nucleotides, the CDR3 is TGCGCCAGCAGCCCCGGGGCCCGGGGAGAGGGGAACACTGAAGCTTTCTTT. This chain connects TRBV5-1 to TRBJ1-1, with D possibly being TRBD1 (5 bases). CDR3 length equals 17 residues. Deletions cut 4 bases from V and 1 base from J, with 20 bases between. The germline V gene has CDR1 SGHRS and CDR2 YFSETQ.

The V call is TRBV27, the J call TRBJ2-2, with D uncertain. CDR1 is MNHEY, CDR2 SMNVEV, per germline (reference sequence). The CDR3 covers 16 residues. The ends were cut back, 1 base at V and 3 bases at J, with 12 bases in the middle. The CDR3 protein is CASSLFRRWDTGELFF. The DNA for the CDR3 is TGTGCCAGCAGTTTATTCAGACGTTGGGACACCGGGGAGCTGTTTTTT.

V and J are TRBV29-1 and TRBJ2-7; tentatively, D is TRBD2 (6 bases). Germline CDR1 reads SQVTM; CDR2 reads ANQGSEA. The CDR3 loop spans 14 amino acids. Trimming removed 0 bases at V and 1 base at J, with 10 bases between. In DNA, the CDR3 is TGCAGCGTTGAAGATCCGCGGGGTTCCTACGAGCAGTACTTC. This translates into CSVEDPRGSYEQYF.

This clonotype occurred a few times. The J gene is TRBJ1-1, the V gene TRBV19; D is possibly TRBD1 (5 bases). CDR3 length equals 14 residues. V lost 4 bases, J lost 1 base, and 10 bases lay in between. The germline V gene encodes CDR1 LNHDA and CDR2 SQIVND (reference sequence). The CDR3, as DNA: TGTGCCAGTAGTACAGGAGGGACGAACACTGAAGCTTTCTTT. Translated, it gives CASSTGGTNTEAFF.

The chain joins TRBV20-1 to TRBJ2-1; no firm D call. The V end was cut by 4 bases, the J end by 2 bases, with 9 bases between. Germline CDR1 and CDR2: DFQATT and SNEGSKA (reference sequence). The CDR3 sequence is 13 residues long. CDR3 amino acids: CSATKTAYNEQFF. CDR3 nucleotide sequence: TGCAGTGCTACAAAGACGGCCTACAATGAGCAGTTCTTC.

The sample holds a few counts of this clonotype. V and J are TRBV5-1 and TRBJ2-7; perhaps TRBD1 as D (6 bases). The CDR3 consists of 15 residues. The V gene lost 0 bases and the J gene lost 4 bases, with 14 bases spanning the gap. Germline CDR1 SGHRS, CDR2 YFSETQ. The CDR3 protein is CASSLESRTAYEQYF. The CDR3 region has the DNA TGCGCCAGCAGCTTGGAAAGCAGGACAGCATACGAGCAGTACTTC.

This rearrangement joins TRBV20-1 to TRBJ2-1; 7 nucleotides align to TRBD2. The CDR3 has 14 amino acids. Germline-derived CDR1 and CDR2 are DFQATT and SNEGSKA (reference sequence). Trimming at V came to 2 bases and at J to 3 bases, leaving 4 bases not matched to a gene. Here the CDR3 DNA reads TGCAGTGCTAGACTAAGCGGGGTCTACAATGAGCAGTTCTTC. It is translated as CSARLSGVYNEQFF.

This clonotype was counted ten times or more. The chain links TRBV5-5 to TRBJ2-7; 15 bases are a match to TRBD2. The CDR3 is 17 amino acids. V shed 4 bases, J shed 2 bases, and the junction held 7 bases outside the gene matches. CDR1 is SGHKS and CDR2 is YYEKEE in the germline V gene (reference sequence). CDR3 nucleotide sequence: TGTGCCAGCAGCCCACTCCGGACTAGCGGGAGGGCCTACGAGCAGTACTTC. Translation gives CASSPLRTSGRAYEQYF.

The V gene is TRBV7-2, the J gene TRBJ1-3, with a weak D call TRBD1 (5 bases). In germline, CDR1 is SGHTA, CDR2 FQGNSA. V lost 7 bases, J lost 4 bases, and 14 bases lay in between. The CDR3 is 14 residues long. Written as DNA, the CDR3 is TGTGCCAGCACCTCCCCGGGACCCGGAAACACCATATATTTT. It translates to CASTSPGPGNTIYF.

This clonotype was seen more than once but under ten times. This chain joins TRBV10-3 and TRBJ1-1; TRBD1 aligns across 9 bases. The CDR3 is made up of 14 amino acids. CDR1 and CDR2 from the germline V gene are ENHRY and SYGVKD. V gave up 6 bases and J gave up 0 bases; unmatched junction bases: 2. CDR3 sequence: CAIRGTGLNTEAFF. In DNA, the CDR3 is TGTGCCATCAGGGGGACAGGGTTGAACACTGAAGCTTTCTTT.

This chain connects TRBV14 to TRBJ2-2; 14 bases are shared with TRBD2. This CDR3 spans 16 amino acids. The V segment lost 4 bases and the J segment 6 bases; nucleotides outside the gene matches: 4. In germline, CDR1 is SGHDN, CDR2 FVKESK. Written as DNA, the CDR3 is TGTGCCAGCAGCCCCCGACTAGCGGGAGGGTCCGGGGAGCTGTTTTTT. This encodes CASSPRLAGGSGELFF.

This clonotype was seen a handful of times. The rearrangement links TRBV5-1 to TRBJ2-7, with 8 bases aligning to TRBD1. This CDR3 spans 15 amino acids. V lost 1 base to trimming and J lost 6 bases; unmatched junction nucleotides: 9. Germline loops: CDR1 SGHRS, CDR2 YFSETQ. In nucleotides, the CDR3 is TGCGCCAGCAGCTTGTCAGGCCAGGGGGCCTCCGAGCAGTACTTC. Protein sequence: CASSLSGQGASEQYF.

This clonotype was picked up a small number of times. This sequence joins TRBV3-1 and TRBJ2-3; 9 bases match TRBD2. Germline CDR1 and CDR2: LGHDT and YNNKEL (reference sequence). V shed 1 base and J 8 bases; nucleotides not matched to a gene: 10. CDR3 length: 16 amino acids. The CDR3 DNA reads TGTGCCAGCAGCCAAGGAAGGGCGGGAGGGCCAGTTACGCAGTATTTT. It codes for CASSQGRAGGPVTQYF.